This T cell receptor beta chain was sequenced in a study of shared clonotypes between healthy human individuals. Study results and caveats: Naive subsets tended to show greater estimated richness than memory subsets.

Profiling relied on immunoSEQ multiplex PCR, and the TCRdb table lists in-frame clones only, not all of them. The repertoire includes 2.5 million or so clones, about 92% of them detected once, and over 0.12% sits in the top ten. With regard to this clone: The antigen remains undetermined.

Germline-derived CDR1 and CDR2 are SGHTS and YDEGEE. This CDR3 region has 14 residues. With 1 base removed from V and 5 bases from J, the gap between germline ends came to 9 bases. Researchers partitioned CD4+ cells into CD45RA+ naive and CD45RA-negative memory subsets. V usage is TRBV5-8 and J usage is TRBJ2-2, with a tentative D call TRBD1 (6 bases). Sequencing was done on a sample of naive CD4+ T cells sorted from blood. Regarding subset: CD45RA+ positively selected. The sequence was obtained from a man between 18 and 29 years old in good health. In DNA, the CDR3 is TGTGCCAGCAGCTTGACAGGGCTGACCGGGGAGCTGTTTTTT. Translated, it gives CASSLTGLTGELFF.